Listed below are T cell receptor beta chains from one sample, sequenced in a study of shared clonotypes between healthy human individuals. TCRdb's copy holds only in-frame clones and misses some; the assay was immunoSEQ multiplex PCR. The sample lists 1,500,000 or so clones, around 97% occurring once. Sequenced material: naive CD4+ T cells sorted from blood. Every receptor here comes from a man aged 25 to 40 in good health. CDR3s include the opening cysteine and the closing phenylalanine or tryptophan. Fields, in order: D gene, clone size, J gene, V gene, CDR3 DNA, CDR3 protein. A D gene is named only where the DNA matches it firmly. Rows give clone size only sometimes, using once, few, many, or a class for an expanded clone.

D gene: .
clone size: .
J gene: TRBJ2-2
V gene: TRBV5-1
CDR3 DNA: TGCGCCAGCAGCATACAGGGTTCCGGGGAGCTGTTTTTT
CDR3 protein: CASSIQGSGELFF

D gene: .
clone size: .
J gene: TRBJ2-2
V gene: TRBV5-1
CDR3 DNA: TGCGCCAGCACGACAGCGAACACCGGGGAGCTGTTTTTT
CDR3 protein: CASTTANTGELFF

D gene: .
clone size: .
J gene: TRBJ1-1
V gene: TRBV7-9
CDR3 DNA: TGTGCCAGCAGCCCGGGGACCGAGGCTGAAGCTTTCTTT
CDR3 protein: CASSPGTEAEAFF

D gene: TRBD1
clone size: .
J gene: TRBJ1-2
V gene: TRBV7-2
CDR3 DNA: TGTGCCAGCAGCCAGGGACAGGGCTATGGCTACACCTTC
CDR3 protein: CASSQGQGYGYTF

D gene: .
clone size: .
J gene: TRBJ2-5
V gene: TRBV10-2
CDR3 DNA: TGCGCCAGCAGTGAGACGGCAGGCCATGGAGCCCAGTACTTC
CDR3 protein: CASSETAGHGAQYF

D gene: TRBD2
clone size: .
J gene: TRBJ2-1
V gene: TRBV28
CDR3 DNA: TGTGCCAGCAGTTTAATCTTCTCTAGCGGGAGGGCCCCCAATGAGCAGTTCTTC
CDR3 protein: CASSLIFSSGRAPNEQFF

D gene: .
clone size: .
J gene: TRBJ2-3
V gene: TRBV18
CDR3 DNA: TGTGCCAGCTCACAACTACTACATAGCACAGATACGCAGTATTTT
CDR3 protein: CASSQLLHSTDTQYF

D gene: TRBD1
clone size: .
J gene: TRBJ1-5
V gene: TRBV19
CDR3 DNA: TGTGCCAGTAGTATGCAGGGGGTTAGCAATCAGCCCCAGCATTTT
CDR3 protein: CASSMQGVSNQPQHF

D gene: TRBD2
clone size: .
J gene: TRBJ2-7
V gene: TRBV27
CDR3 DNA: TGTGCCAGCAGCGTCTTGGCGGGAGGAGGCTACGAGCAGTACTTC
CDR3 protein: CASSVLAGGGYEQYF

D gene: TRBD2
clone size: .
J gene: TRBJ2-1
V gene: TRBV19
CDR3 DNA: TGTGCCAGTCGGGAAAGGACTCGCGGGAGGGCCCCCTACAATGAGCAGTTCTTC
CDR3 protein: CASRERTRGRAPYNEQFF

D gene: TRBD2
clone size: .
J gene: TRBJ2-7
V gene: TRBV7-8
CDR3 DNA: TGTGCCAGCAGCTTAGCAGCGGGAGGGCCATACGAGCAGTACTTC
CDR3 protein: CASSLAAGGPYEQYF

D gene: .
clone size: .
J gene: TRBJ1-2
V gene: TRBV6-4
CDR3 DNA: TGTGCCAGCAGTGAAGGATCTGGCTACACCTTC
CDR3 protein: CASSEGSGYTF

D gene: .
clone size: once
J gene: TRBJ2-4
V gene: TRBV19
CDR3 DNA: TGTGCCAGTAGTATGGGACAACTAGCCAAAAACATTCAGTACTTC
CDR3 protein: CASSMGQLAKNIQYF

D gene: .
clone size: .
J gene: TRBJ2-7
V gene: TRBV25-1
CDR3 DNA: TGTGCCAGCAGTGAATATAGAGTCTACGAGCAGTACTTC
CDR3 protein: CASSEYRVYEQYF

D gene: TRBD2
clone size: .
J gene: TRBJ2-2
V gene: TRBV25-1
CDR3 DNA: TGTGCCACCCGGGGGGGACAGAACACCGGGGAGCTGTTTTTT
CDR3 protein: CATRGGQNTGELFF